This entry describes one TCR beta chain. The sample belongs to a study of blood T cell repertoires in COVID-19. Across the whole study: Sample material is recorded as cDNA or gDNA derived from T cells, B-cell-depleted T cells, or PBMCs.

In the study's own analysis: Using reference gene primer amplification, nucleated cell counts were estimated. Generated by immunoSEQ multiplex PCR, the TCRdb table keeps only in-frame clones and is missing some. V and J calls and clone size come straight from that table; D and trimming were deduced from the DNA. The table includes about 74,000 clones, 80% to 90% detected once. Germline V gives CDR1 LGHNA, CDR2 YSLEER. V was pared by 2 bases and J by 6 bases, with 3 bases of the junction left unmatched. The CDR3 contains 13 residues. The chain employs TRBV4-3 and TRBJ2-7, with TRBD1 matching 8 bases. The clonotype originates from a woman over 75 with active or convalescent COVID-19. The specimen sequenced was peripheral blood. The CDR3 sequence is CASSQRTGIEQYF. CDR3 DNA sequence: TGCGCCAGCAGCCAAAGGACAGGGATCGAGCAGTACTTC.